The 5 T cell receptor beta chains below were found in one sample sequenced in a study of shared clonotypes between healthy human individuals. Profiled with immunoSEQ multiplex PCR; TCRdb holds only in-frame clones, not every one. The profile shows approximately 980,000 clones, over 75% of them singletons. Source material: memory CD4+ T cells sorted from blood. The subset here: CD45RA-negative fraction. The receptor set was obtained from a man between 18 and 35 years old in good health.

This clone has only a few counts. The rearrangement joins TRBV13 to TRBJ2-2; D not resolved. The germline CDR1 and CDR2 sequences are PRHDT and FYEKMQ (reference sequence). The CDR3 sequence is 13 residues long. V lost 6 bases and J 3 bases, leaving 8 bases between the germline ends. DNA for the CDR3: TGTGCCAGCAGGTATCAGGACACCGGGGAGCTGTTTTTT. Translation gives CASRYQDTGELFF.

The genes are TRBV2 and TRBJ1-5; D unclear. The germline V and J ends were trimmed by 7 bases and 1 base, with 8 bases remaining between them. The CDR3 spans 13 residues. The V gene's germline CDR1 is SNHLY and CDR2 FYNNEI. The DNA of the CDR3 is TGTGCCAGCACAGTTGGGAGCAATCAGCCCCAGCATTTT. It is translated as CASTVGSNQPQHF.

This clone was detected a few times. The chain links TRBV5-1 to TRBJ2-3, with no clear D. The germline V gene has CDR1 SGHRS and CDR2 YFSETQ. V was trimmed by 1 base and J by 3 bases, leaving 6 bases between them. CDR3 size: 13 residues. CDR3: CASSLPHTDTQYF. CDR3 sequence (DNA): TGCGCCAGCAGCTTGCCCCATACAGATACGCAGTATTTT.

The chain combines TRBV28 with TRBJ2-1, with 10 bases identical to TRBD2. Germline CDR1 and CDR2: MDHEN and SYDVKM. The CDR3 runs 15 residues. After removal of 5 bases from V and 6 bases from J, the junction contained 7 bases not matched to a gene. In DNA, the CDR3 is TGTGCCAGCAGTAGTAGCGGGGGGCGACCCAATGAGCAGTTCTTC. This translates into CASSSSGGRPNEQFF.

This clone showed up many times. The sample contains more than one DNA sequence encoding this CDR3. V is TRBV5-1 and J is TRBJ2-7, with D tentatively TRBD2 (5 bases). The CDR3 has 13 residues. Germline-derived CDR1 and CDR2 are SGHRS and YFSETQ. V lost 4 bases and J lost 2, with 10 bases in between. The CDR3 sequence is CASSPGDTYEQYF. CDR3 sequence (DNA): TGCGCCAGCAGCCCCGGGGATACCTACGAGCAGTACTTC.